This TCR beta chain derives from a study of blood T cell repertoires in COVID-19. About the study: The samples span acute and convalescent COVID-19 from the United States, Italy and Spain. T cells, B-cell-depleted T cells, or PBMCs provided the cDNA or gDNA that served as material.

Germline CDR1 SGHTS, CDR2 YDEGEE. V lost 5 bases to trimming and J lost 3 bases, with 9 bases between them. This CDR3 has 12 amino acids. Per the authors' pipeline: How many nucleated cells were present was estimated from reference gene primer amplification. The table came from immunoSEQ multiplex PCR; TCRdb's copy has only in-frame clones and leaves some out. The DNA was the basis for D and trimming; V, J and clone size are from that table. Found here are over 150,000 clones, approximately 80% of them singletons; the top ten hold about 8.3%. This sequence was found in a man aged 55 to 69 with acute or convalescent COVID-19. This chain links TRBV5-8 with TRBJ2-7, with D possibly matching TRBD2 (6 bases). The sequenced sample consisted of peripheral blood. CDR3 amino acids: CASRGGNYEQYF. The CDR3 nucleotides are TGTGCCAGCAGGGGGGGAAACTACGAGCAGTACTTC.